The next 5 T cell receptor beta chains were all read from a single sample in a study of cytomegalovirus exposure and HLA in healthy donors. The study ran its PCR with 60 Vbeta and 13 Jbeta primers. TCRdb's table, derived via immunoSEQ multiplex PCR, lists solely in-frame clones and lacks some. The sample shows some 270,000 clones, nearly 95% of them seen only once. The sample taken for sequencing was PBMCs. The source is a girl aged 2 to 9 in good health and CMV-seronegative.

This clone was observed a few times. The rearrangement joins TRBV5-4 to TRBJ2-7; 14 nucleotides align to TRBD2. The CDR3 spans 16 residues. J was trimmed by 5 bases and V by 2 bases; bases with no gene match: 6. CDR1 and CDR2 (germline): SGHNT, YYREEE (reference sequence). The CDR3 loop reads CASSFGTSGGRDEQYF. The CDR3 coding sequence is TGTGCCAGCAGCTTCGGGACTAGCGGGGGAAGGGACGAGCAGTACTTC.

V and J are TRBV18 and TRBJ1-3; 9 positions agree with TRBD1. The trim removed 0 bases at V and 0 bases at J, leaving 0 bases unmatched. The CDR3 length is 16 residues. Germline V gives CDR1 KGHSH, CDR2 LQKENI. The CDR3 DNA follows: TGTGCCAGCTCACCACCGGGACAGGGCTCTGGAAACACCATATATTTT. Its protein product is CASSPPGQGSGNTIYF.

About this clone itself: The junction does not match germline at one end; this may be a read error. The genes are TRBV7-9 and TRBJ2-2; weak D call: TRBD1 (7 bases). The CDR3 spans 17 residues. CDR1 is SEHNR, CDR2 FQNEAQ, per germline (reference sequence). The CDR3 protein is CSSSSYRGGWNTGELFF. The CDR3 bases are TGTTCCAGCAGTTCATACAGGGGAGGTTGGAACACCGGGGAGCTGTTTTTT.

The V and J genes are TRBV9 and TRBJ1-1, with TRBD1 matching 12 bases. The V gene end was trimmed by 3 bases and the J gene end by 6 bases; junction bases not matched to a gene: 6. From germline, CDR1 is SGDLS and CDR2 YYNGEE. The length of the CDR3 is 15 residues. CDR3 bases: TGTGCCAGCAGCGCCACCGGGACAGGGGGCTCTGAAGCTTTCTTT. It yields the protein CASSATGTGGSEAFF.

V is TRBV11-3 and J is TRBJ2-7; TRBD1 aligns across 7 bases. This CDR3 comprises 16 residues. V gave up 3 bases and J gave up 0 bases; unmatched junction bases: 8. The germline V gene encodes CDR1 SGHNT and CDR2 YENEEA. Here the CDR3 reads CASSLHRGLSSYEQYF. In DNA form, the CDR3 reads TGTGCCAGCAGCTTGCACAGGGGTCTAAGCTCCTACGAGCAGTACTTC.